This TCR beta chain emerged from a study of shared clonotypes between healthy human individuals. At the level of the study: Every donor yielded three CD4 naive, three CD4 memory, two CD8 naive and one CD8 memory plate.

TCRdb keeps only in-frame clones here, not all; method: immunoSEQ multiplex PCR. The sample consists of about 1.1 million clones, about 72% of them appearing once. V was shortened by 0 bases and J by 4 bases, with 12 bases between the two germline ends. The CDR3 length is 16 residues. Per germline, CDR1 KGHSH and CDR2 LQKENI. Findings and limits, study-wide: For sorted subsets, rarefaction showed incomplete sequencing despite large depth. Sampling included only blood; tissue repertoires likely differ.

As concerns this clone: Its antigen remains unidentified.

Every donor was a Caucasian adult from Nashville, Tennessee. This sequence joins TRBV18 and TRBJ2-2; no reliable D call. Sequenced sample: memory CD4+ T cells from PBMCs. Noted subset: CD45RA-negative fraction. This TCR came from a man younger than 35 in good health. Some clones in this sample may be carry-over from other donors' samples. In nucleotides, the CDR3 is TGTGCCAGCTCACCACCCCGTAGTAGAGGCACCGGGGAGCTGTTTTTT. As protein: CASSPPRSRGTGELFF.